Presented here are 24 T cell receptor beta chains from one specimen sequenced in a study of blood T cells in healthy people across ages. Using a J-beta primer mix together with a sample-barcoded 5' primer, a second PCR was run for roughly 6 to 11 cycles. One entry per CDR3 protein, called by TCRdb with MiXCR from the 5' RACE reads. The sample has about 1.6 million distinct CDR3 sequences; around 35% are singletons. Sequencing used blood. The receptors stem from a woman between 25 and 40 years old in good health.

The J gene is TRBJ2-5, the V gene TRBV5-6; tentatively, D is TRBD1 or TRBD2 (6 bases each). Germline CDR1 is SGHDT and CDR2 is YYEEEE. V gave up 4 bases and J gave up 5 bases, with 18 bases separating them. The CDR3 contains 15 residues. CDR3 sequence (DNA): TGTGCCAGCAGCCCCGGGCCCGGGGGCAAGGAGACCCAGTACTTC. Protein product: CASSPGPGGKETQYF.

This clonotype occurred a few times. The chain links TRBV20-1 to TRBJ2-7; weak D call: TRBD1 (6 bases). From germline, CDR1 is DFQATT and CDR2 SNEGSKA (reference sequence). The CDR3 runs to 13 residues. V was cut by 5 bases and J by 5 bases, with 16 bases left in between. CDR3 bases: TGCAGTGCTCGCCGGGACAAGGATAACGAGCAGTACTTC. As protein: CSARRDKDNEQYF.

This clonotype has only a few counts. V and J are TRBV29-1 and TRBJ2-2; no reliable D call. Germline loops: CDR1 SQVTM, CDR2 ANQGSEA. CDR3 length: 11 amino acids. The V end lost 7 bases, the J end lost 5 bases, and 8 bases lay between the germline ends. CDR3 protein: CSGRNTGELFF. DNA of the CDR3: TGCAGCGGTAGGAATACCGGGGAGCTGTTTTTT.

The genes are TRBV6-6 and TRBJ2-1; D is ambiguous. From germline, CDR1 is MNHNY and CDR2 SVGAGI (reference sequence). Trimming left V 2 bases short and J 10 bases short, with 9 bases between. This CDR3 comprises 12 residues. CDR3 sequence reads: CASSYRVHEQFF. In DNA, the CDR3 is TGTGCCAGCAGTTACAGGGTTCACGAGCAGTTCTTC.

Regarding this clonotype: A single base separates this from a much larger clone, so it may be a read error. V gene TRBV10-3 combines with J gene TRBJ2-1; D unclear. Germline V gene sequence: CDR1 ENHRY, CDR2 SYGVKD. Trimming pared 2 bases from V and 12 bases from J, leaving 14 bases between. The length of the CDR3 is 13 residues. The CDR3 sequence: CAISETVEAGQFF. In DNA form, the CDR3 reads TGTGCCATCAGTGAGACAGTTGAGGCTGGGCAGTTCTTC.

In this sample, this clonotype turned up a few times. The rearrangement uses TRBV12-3 or TRBV12-4 and TRBJ2-1; D might be TRBD2 (5 bases). Between the trimmed V and J ends, which lost 6 bases and 8 bases, there was a span of 20 bases. CDR3 size: 15 residues. CDR3 region: CASRTNPSSDDEQFF. CDR3 in DNA: TGTGCCAGCAGAACCAACCCTAGCAGTGACGATGAGCAGTTCTTC.

Regarding this clonotype: A junction end diverges from the germline sequence, so it may reflect a read error. This chain connects TRBV10-3 to TRBJ2-7; D remains unclear. The CDR3 spans 14 residues. Germline loops: CDR1 ENHRY, CDR2 SYGVKD. CDR3 in amino acids: CATSESKPGHEQYF. CDR3 nucleotide sequence: TGTGCCACCAGTGAGTCGAAACCAGGCCACGAGCAGTACTTC.

The rearrangement joins TRBV5-1 to TRBJ2-1; D call uncertain. The CDR3 has 15 amino acids. Germline lookup yields CDR1 SGHRS and CDR2 YFSETQ. Trimming left V 1 base short and J 5 bases short, with 13 bases between. The CDR3 here is CASSLISGQNNEQFF. In DNA form, the CDR3 reads TGCGCCAGCAGCTTGATCAGTGGGCAGAACAATGAGCAGTTCTTC.

This clonotype was recorded a few times. The gene calls are TRBV12-3 or TRBV12-4 and TRBJ2-1; 8 nucleotides match TRBD2. CDR3 length equals 13 residues. The trim removed 6 bases at V and 7 bases at J, leaving 5 bases unmatched. CDR3 loop: CASSPGGANEQFF. The CDR3 region has the DNA TGTGCCAGCAGCCCCGGGGGGGCAAATGAGCAGTTCTTC.

This clonotype was detected only once. A much larger clonotype is one base distant, so this may be a read error. The chain combines TRBV12-3 or TRBV12-4 with TRBJ2-3; D unclear. V was trimmed by 11 bases and J by 4 bases, leaving 16 bases between them. The CDR3 covers 13 residues. CDR3 coding DNA: TGTGCCGGCACCAACCCGTCGGCAGATACGCAGTATTTT. Translated: CAGTNPSADTQYF.

This chain joins TRBV28 and TRBJ2-1, with 10 bases matching TRBD2. Germline V gene sequence: CDR1 MDHEN, CDR2 SYDVKM. The CDR3 runs 19 residues. The V and J ends lost 3 bases and 3 bases, in that order; junction bases with no gene match: 14. CDR3 residues: CASSFLRMTSGPIYNEQFF. The DNA for the CDR3 is TGTGCCAGCAGTTTCCTCCGTATGACTAGCGGGCCGATCTACAATGAGCAGTTCTTC.

This clonotype was counted once. The chain recombines TRBV4-1 with TRBJ1-1, with TRBD1 identical over 8 bases. The V gene end was trimmed by 0 bases and the J gene end by 4 bases; junction bases not matched to a gene: 4. The CDR3 sequence is 15 residues long. Germline assignment: CDR1 MGHRA and CDR2 YSYEKL. DNA of the CDR3: TGCGCCAGCAGCCAAGATCTAACAGGGGGCACTGAAGCTTTCTTT. It codes for CASSQDLTGGTEAFF.

This chain uses TRBV2 with TRBJ2-7, with no clear D. V dropped 1 base and J dropped 4 bases, with 5 bases sitting between them. The CDR3 has 12 residues. CDR1 is SNHLY and CDR2 is FYNNEI in the germline V gene. In DNA, the CDR3 is TGTGCCAGCAGTGAAGAGGATTACGAGCAGTACTTC. Translation: CASSEEDYEQYF.

The chain joins TRBV5-1 to TRBJ2-7; D is unresolved. The CDR3 is made up of 11 amino acids. CDR1 is SGHRS, CDR2 YFSETQ, per germline. Trimming shortened V by 4 bases and J by 5 bases, and 7 bases separated the two germline ends. CDR3: CASSVDDEQYF. The CDR3 DNA reads as TGCGCCAGCAGCGTCGATGACGAGCAGTACTTC.

The rearrangement uses TRBV24-1 and TRBJ2-1, with 7 bases matching TRBD2. The V gene end was trimmed by 3 bases and the J gene end by 0 bases; junction bases not matched to a gene: 4. The CDR3 contains 16 residues. The V gene's germline CDR1 is KGHDR and CDR2 SFDVKD. The CDR3 nucleotides are TGTGCCACCAGTGATGGGAGGGTCCTCTCCTACAATGAGCAGTTCTTC. It encodes CATSDGRVLSYNEQFF.

In this sample, this clonotype turned up many times. The chain combines TRBV15 with TRBJ2-1; 11 bases are a match to TRBD2. CDR1 is LNHNV, CDR2 YYDKDF, per germline (reference sequence). V lost 5 bases to trimming and J lost 5 bases; unmatched junction nucleotides: 2. CDR3 size: 14 residues. Here the CDR3 DNA reads TGTGCCACCAGCTCGGGACTAGCGGACAATGAGCAGTTCTTC. Protein: CATSSGLADNEQFF.

This clonotype was observed a few times. CDR3 coding DNA: TGTGCCAGCCGGGGCAACCAAGAGACCCAGTACTTC. It is translated as CASRGNQETQYF. This chain joins TRBV12-3 or TRBV12-4 and TRBJ2-5; D assignment may be TRBD1 or TRBD2 (5 bases each). The CDR3 has 12 residues. V dropped 8 bases and J dropped 0 bases, with 7 bases sitting between them.

This clonotype came up a few times. This rearrangement joins TRBV10-1 to TRBJ2-3, with 8 bases aligning to TRBD2. Germline loops: CDR1 WNHNN, CDR2 SYGVQD (reference sequence). The CDR3 is 15 amino acids. J gave up 2 bases and V 7 bases, and 8 bases lay outside the gene matches. CDR3 sequence: CASKPGTSLTDTQYF. CDR3 nucleotide sequence: TGCGCCAGCAAGCCGGGGACTAGTCTCACAGATACGCAGTATTTT.

V and J are TRBV5-1 and TRBJ2-7, with 8 bases that match TRBD1. Trimming cost V 3 bases and J 5 bases; bases outside gene matches: 7. From germline, CDR1 is SGHRS and CDR2 YFSETQ. CDR3 length: 14 amino acids. The DNA of the CDR3 is TGCGCCAGCAGCTCAGACAGGGGATTCGACGAGCAGTACTTC. Translation: CASSSDRGFDEQYF.

About this clonotype itself: Being one base from a much bigger clone, this may be a read error. J is TRBJ2-5 and V is TRBV20-1; D not resolved. The CDR3 loop spans 12 amino acids. The germline gives CDR1 DFQATT, CDR2 SNEGSKA (reference sequence). CDR3 loop: CRARDLRETQYF. Here the CDR3 DNA reads TGCAGGGCTAGAGATTTGAGGGAGACCCAGTACTTC.

This clonotype has a handful of counts. The CDR3 region has the DNA TGCAGTGCTGGTAGGGACAGGGGGCAGACTGAAGCTTTCTTT. Amino acids: CSAGRDRGQTEAFF. This sequence joins TRBV20-1 and TRBJ1-1; 12 bases fit TRBD1. The CDR3 runs 14 residues. Per the germline V gene, CDR1 is DFQATT and CDR2 is SNEGSKA (reference sequence). The J segment lost 5 bases and the V segment lost 5 bases, leaving 6 bases of the junction unmatched.

This chain links TRBV20-1 with TRBJ1-1; D is unresolved. V was trimmed by 6 bases and J by 3 bases, leaving 11 bases between them. CDR1 DFQATT and CDR2 SNEGSKA come from the germline V gene (reference sequence). The CDR3 contains 12 residues. The CDR3 region is CSARSGDTEAFF. The CDR3 coding sequence is TGCAGTGCCAGGTCCGGGGACACTGAAGCTTTCTTT.

The chain couples TRBV7-2 to TRBJ2-3, with 9 bases fitting TRBD2. CDR1 and CDR2 from the germline V gene are SGHTA and FQGNSA. V lost 5 bases, J lost 5 bases, and 11 bases stayed unmatched. This CDR3 region has 16 residues. The CDR3 sequence: CASSARQRGAGDTQYF. CDR3 DNA: TGTGCCAGCAGCGCCCGTCAGCGGGGGGCCGGAGATACGCAGTATTTT.

This chain joins TRBV5-5 and TRBJ2-1; TRBD2 matches 7 bases. Germline assignment: CDR1 SGHKS and CDR2 YYEKEE (reference sequence). V shed 2 bases, J shed 3 bases, and the junction held 5 bases outside the gene matches. The CDR3 extends over 15 amino acids. DNA for the CDR3: TGTGCCAGCAGCTTCGTGGCGGGGGACTACAATGAGCAGTTCTTC. Translating gives CASSFVAGDYNEQFF.